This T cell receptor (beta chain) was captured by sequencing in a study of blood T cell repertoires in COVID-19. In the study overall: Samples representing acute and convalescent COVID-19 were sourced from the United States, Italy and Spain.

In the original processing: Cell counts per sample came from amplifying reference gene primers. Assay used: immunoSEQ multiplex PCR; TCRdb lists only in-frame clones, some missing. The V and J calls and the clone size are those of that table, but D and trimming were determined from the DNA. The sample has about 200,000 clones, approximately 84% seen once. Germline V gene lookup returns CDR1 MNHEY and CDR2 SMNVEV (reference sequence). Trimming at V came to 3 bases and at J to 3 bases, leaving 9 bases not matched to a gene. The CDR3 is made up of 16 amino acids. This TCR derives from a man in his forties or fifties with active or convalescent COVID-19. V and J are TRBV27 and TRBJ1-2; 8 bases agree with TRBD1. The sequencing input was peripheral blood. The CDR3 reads CASSFSTGTGDYGYTF. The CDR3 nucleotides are TGTGCCAGCAGTTTTAGTACCGGGACAGGAGACTATGGCTACACCTTC.